This T cell receptor (beta chain) was captured by sequencing in a study of OX40 agonist ivuxolimab in advanced cancers. Study-wide context: Hepatocellular carcinoma, melanoma, renal cell or head and neck cancer was diagnosed in the dose-escalation patients. Participants could have had prior anti-PD-1, anti-PD-L1 or anti-CTLA-4 therapy, and less than 45% had some.

The repertoire was sequenced with immunoSEQ multiplex PCR; TCRdb's copy has only in-frame clones and lacks some. The sample gives some 65,000 clones, around 90% of which show up once; about 2.7% is in the top ten. Germline-derived CDR1 and CDR2 are LNHDA and SQIVND (reference sequence). The CDR3 loop spans 15 amino acids. V lost 1 base to trimming and J lost 7 bases, with 16 bases between them. This sequence joins TRBV19 and TRBJ1-2; D may be TRBD1 (5 bases). This sequence was found in an adult with an advanced solid tumor such as melanoma, head and neck, liver or kidney cancer. The sample was CD4+ or CD8+ T cells sorted from blood, taken in a trial of the OX40 agonist ivuxolimab. The CDR3 nucleotides read TGTGCCAGTAGTATAGGTCCGGCTAGGGGCGGTGGCTACACCTTC. Translation gives CASSIGPARGGGYTF.